A single sample is the source of the 19 T cell receptor beta chains below, sequenced in a study of T-cell reconstitution after alpha-beta-depleted transplantation in children. The TCRbeta library was prepared with unique molecular identifiers. MiXCR was run by TCRdb on the PCR reads, yielding one entry per CDR3 protein. The sample has roughly 98,000 distinct CDR3 sequences; around 15% are singletons. Sequenced material: PBMCs, mostly from graft donor cells, taken 180 days after TCRalphabeta/CD19-depleted stem cell transplant. The receptors shown here come from a male patient between 2 and 15 years old who had a stem cell transplant for acute lymphoblastic leukemia, so the T cells may come from the graft donor.

The chain recombines TRBV5-1 with TRBJ2-2, with D possibly being TRBD2 (6 bases). Germline V gene lookup returns CDR1 SGHRS and CDR2 YFSETQ. Trimming pared 4 bases from V and 4 bases from J, leaving 14 bases between. This CDR3 is 15 amino acids long. CDR3 loop: CASSAGRAATGELFF. In DNA form, the CDR3 reads TGCGCCAGCAGCGCGGGACGGGCGGCCACCGGGGAGCTGTTTTTT. The complete variable domain, with remaining parts taken from reference TRBV5-1 and TRBJ2-2, reads KAGVTQTPRYLIKTRGQQVTLSCSPISGHRSVSWYQQTPGQGLQFLFEYFSETQRNKGNFPGRFSGRQFSNSRSEMNVSTLELGDSALYLCASSAGRAATGELFFGEGSRLTVL.

The V and J genes are TRBV11-2 and TRBJ1-2, with D maybe TRBD1 (5 bases). The CDR3 sequence is 16 residues long. Germline-derived CDR1 and CDR2 are SGHAT and FQNNGV. The V end was cut by 5 bases, the J end by 4 bases, with 20 bases between. CDR3 nucleotides: TGTGCCAGCAGCGACCAGTGGGGCGCCCCCCTCTATGGCTACACCTTC. This encodes CASSDQWGAPLYGYTF.

This sequence joins TRBV6-5 and TRBJ1-2; no reliable D call. V dropped 4 bases and J dropped 0 bases, with 9 bases sitting between them. The CDR3 totals 14 residues. The germline gives CDR1 MNHEY, CDR2 SVGAGI. Here the CDR3 reads CASSSKFSNYGYTF. The CDR3, as DNA: TGTGCCAGCAGTTCTAAGTTTTCTAACTATGGCTACACCTTC.

This clonotype was counted only a few times. The rearrangement uses TRBV7-2 and TRBJ2-3; 9 nucleotides match TRBD2. The trim removed 3 bases at V and 0 bases at J, leaving 7 bases unmatched. This CDR3 is 17 amino acids long. Germline CDR1 and CDR2: SGHTA and FQGNSA. CDR3 DNA sequence: TGTGCCAGCAGCTTCGTCGGGACTAGCCTAAGCACAGATACGCAGTATTTT. Translating it yields CASSFVGTSLSTDTQYF.

Only a few counts were recorded for this clonotype. The chain couples TRBV20-1 to TRBJ2-2, with D maybe TRBD1 (6 bases). The CDR3 loop spans 16 amino acids. The V gene's germline CDR1 is DFQATT and CDR2 SNEGSKA (reference sequence). Trimming stripped 3 bases from V and 3 bases from J, with 17 bases between. CDR3 residues: CSARDTGMWDTGELFF. For the CDR3, the DNA is TGCAGTGCTAGGGACACAGGGATGTGGGACACCGGGGAGCTGTTTTTT.

This clonotype was counted between two and nine times. The V gene is TRBV20-1, the J gene TRBJ1-4; 9 nucleotides match TRBD1. The germline V gene has CDR1 DFQATT and CDR2 SNEGSKA (reference sequence). J was trimmed by 0 bases and V by 6 bases; bases with no gene match: 2. CDR3 length: 14 residues. The CDR3 here is CSAWTGATNEKLFF. The CDR3 region has the DNA TGCAGTGCCTGGACAGGGGCAACTAATGAAAAACTGTTTTTT.

The rearrangement uses TRBV7-7 and TRBJ2-5, with 9 bases lining up with TRBD1. Looked up from germline, CDR1 is SSHAT and CDR2 is FNYEAQ (reference sequence). Trimming at V came to 5 bases and at J to 3 bases, leaving 4 bases not matched to a gene. This CDR3 has 14 residues. The DNA of the CDR3 is TGTGCCAGCAGCCGTACAGGGGGCGAAGAGACCCAGTACTTC. This gives the protein CASSRTGGEETQYF. Supplemented by reference TRBV7-7 and TRBJ2-5, the full variable domain reads GAGVSQSPRYKVTKRGQDVTLRCDPISSHATLYWYQQALGQGPEFLTYFNYEAQPDKSGLPSDRFSAERPEGSISTLTIQRTEQRDSAMYRCASSRTGGEETQYFGPGTRLLVL.

The J gene is TRBJ2-3, the V gene TRBV9, with D possibly being TRBD1 (6 bases). The CDR3 length is 15 residues. V was shortened by 0 bases and J by 2 bases, with 10 bases between the two germline ends. Per the germline V gene, CDR1 is SGDLS and CDR2 is YYNGEE. The CDR3 loop reads CASSVGGGHTDTQYF. The CDR3 DNA sequence: TGTGCCAGCAGCGTAGGAGGGGGACACACAGATACGCAGTATTTT.

The DNA for the CDR3 is TGTGCCAACGGGACAGGGAAACTAGATACGCAGTATTTT. This translates into CANGTGKLDTQYF. The chain joins TRBV6-2 or TRBV6-3 to TRBJ2-3; 9 positions match TRBD1. The CDR3 has 13 amino acids. Germline V gene data show CDR1 as MNHEY and CDR2 as SVGEGT. J gave up 5 bases and V 10 bases, and 7 bases lay outside the gene matches.

There are many counts of this clonotype. The V call is TRBV27, the J call TRBJ2-7; 9 nucleotides align to TRBD2. J was trimmed by 5 bases and V by 7 bases; bases with no gene match: 15. CDR3 length equals 16 residues. The germline CDR1 and CDR2 sequences are MNHEY and SMNVEV (reference sequence). DNA of the CDR3: TGTGCCAGCACCCGGCGCTGGGCTAGCGGGACCCACGAGCAGTACTTC. It yields the protein CASTRRWASGTHEQYF.

This clonotype came up a few times. This chain connects TRBV15 to TRBJ1-1; D gene unclear. This CDR3 has 14 amino acids. Per germline, CDR1 LNHNV and CDR2 YYDKDF (reference sequence). V lost 5 bases to trimming and J lost 11 bases, with 21 bases between them. The CDR3 loop reads CATSFRLGFSLAFF. CDR3 coding DNA: TGTGCCACCAGCTTCCGTTTGGGCTTCTCCTTGGCTTTCTTT.

This clonotype was seen a handful of times. The chain joins TRBV29-1 to TRBJ2-5, with 10 bases identical to TRBD2. CDR3 length equals 15 residues. Germline V gives CDR1 SQVTM, CDR2 ANQGSEA. V dropped 7 bases and J dropped 7; count of bases not matched to a gene: 15. In DNA form, the CDR3 reads TGCAGCGCTGGGGTAGCGGGGGGATCAAGAGGGACCCAGTACTTC. This gives the protein CSAGVAGGSRGTQYF.

This clonotype was seen more than once but under ten times. The chain uses TRBV12-5 and TRBJ2-5; 8 positions match TRBD2. The CDR3 is 15 amino acids. Per the germline V gene, CDR1 is LGHNT and CDR2 is FRNRAP. Trimming removed 5 bases from V and 5 bases from J; junction bases left unmatched: 10. The CDR3 coding sequence is TGTGCTAGTGGTACCGGGGTAGCGGGGCTCGAGACCCAGTACTTC. Translating it yields CASGTGVAGLETQYF.

This rearrangement joins TRBV5-1 to TRBJ2-7; 7 positions match TRBD1. J gave up 5 bases and V 0 bases, and 8 bases lay outside the gene matches. The CDR3 is 15 amino acids. Germline V gene data show CDR1 as SGHRS and CDR2 as YFSETQ. CDR3 nucleotide sequence: TGCGCCAGCAGCTTGGCCAATACAGGGGTCGACGAGCAGTACTTC. It encodes CASSLANTGVDEQYF.

The rearrangement joins TRBV6-1 to TRBJ1-5; weak D call: TRBD1 (6 bases). CDR1 is MNHNS and CDR2 is SASEGT in the germline V gene. The CDR3 sequence is 15 residues long. Trimming removed 3 bases at V and 6 bases at J, with 15 bases between. The CDR3 reads CASSDPQGAGQPQHF. CDR3 DNA sequence: TGTGCCAGCAGTGACCCACAGGGTGCGGGTCAGCCCCAGCATTTT.

The rearrangement joins TRBV20-1 to TRBJ2-5, with 10 bases matching TRBD2. The germline V gene has CDR1 DFQATT and CDR2 SNEGSKA (reference sequence). The CDR3 totals 14 residues. The ends lost 3 bases at V and 5 bases at J; junction bases unmatched: 6. The CDR3 DNA reads TGCAGTGCTAGCGGGACTAGCGTGGTTGAGACCCAGTACTTC. Translating gives CSASGTSVVETQYF.

V usage is TRBV10-2 and J usage is TRBJ1-2; D uncertain. The length of the CDR3 is 12 residues. Germline V gene sequence: CDR1 WSHSY, CDR2 SAAADI. Trimming shortened V by 4 bases and J by 2 bases, and 5 bases separated the two germline ends. The CDR3 here is CASSGLNYGYTF. CDR3 bases: TGCGCCAGCAGTGGTCTGAACTATGGCTACACCTTC.

This clonotype was counted only a few times. The chain recombines TRBV10-3 with TRBJ1-1; D gene unclear. V was pared by 2 bases and J by 6 bases, with 16 bases between. Germline V gene sequence: CDR1 ENHRY, CDR2 SYGVKD. This CDR3 has 15 residues. In DNA form, the CDR3 reads TGTGCCATCAGTGAGCCAAACAACCACAAAGCTGAAGCTTTCTTT. This sequence encodes CAISEPNNHKAEAFF.

This clonotype was counted a few times. V usage is TRBV6-5 and J usage is TRBJ2-1; D call uncertain. Trimming pared 0 bases from V and 4 bases from J, leaving 7 bases between. Germline values: CDR1 MNHEY, CDR2 SVGAGI. The CDR3 consists of 14 residues. CDR3 bases: TGTGCCAGCAGTTACTCGTTACAGTACAATGAGCAGTTCTTC. Protein sequence: CASSYSLQYNEQFF.